Shown below are 21 T cell receptor beta chains from a single sample sequenced in a study of response to subunit inactivated influenza vaccine. MiXCR was run by TCRdb on the RT-PCR reads, yielding one entry per CDR3 protein. The sample lists more than 600,000 distinct CDR3 sequences, approximately 17% occurring once. The source was PBMCs from blood, collected roughly 5 days after vaccination. The receptors derive from a man aged 50 or older who received an inactivated influenza vaccine.

This clonotype occurred a few times. The chain joins TRBV7-2 to TRBJ1-1; TRBD1 might be the D (6 bases). This CDR3 has 14 residues. Germline assignment: CDR1 SGHTA and CDR2 FQGNSA. V was trimmed by 4 bases and J by 0 bases, leaving 9 bases between them. The CDR3 region has the DNA TGTGCCAGCAGCTCGGGACAAGTGAACACTGAAGCTTTCTTT. It is translated as CASSSGQVNTEAFF.

This clonotype was counted a few times. The chain carries TRBV7-2 and TRBJ2-5, with D uncertain. The CDR3 is 14 amino acids. Trimming shortened V by 3 bases and J by 2 bases, and 10 bases separated the two germline ends. CDR1 and CDR2 from the germline V gene are SGHTA and FQGNSA. This CDR3 is CASSFGPAQETQYF. CDR3 nucleotide sequence: TGTGCCAGCAGCTTCGGGCCAGCGCAAGAGACCCAGTACTTC.

Only a few counts were recorded for this clonotype. V gene TRBV5-1 combines with J gene TRBJ2-2; TRBD1 aligns across 7 bases. J lost 8 bases, V lost 4 bases, and 2 bases had no gene match. Germline V gene sequence: CDR1 SGHRS, CDR2 YFSETQ. There are 12 residues in the CDR3. The CDR3 coding sequence is TGCGCCAGCAGCGCGGACAGGGGGGAGCTGTTTTTT. Translating it yields CASSADRGELFF. Full variable domain (remainder filled in from reference TRBV5-1 and TRBJ2-2): KAGVTQTPRYLIKTRGQQVTLSCSPISGHRSVSWYQQTPGQGLQFLFEYFSETQRNKGNFPGRFSGRQFSNSRSEMNVSTLELGDSALYLCASSADRGELFFGEGSRLTVL.

V and J are TRBV20-1 and TRBJ1-5; possibly TRBD1 for D (5 bases). Between the trimmed V and J ends, which lost 1 base and 0 bases, there was a span of 10 bases. Germline CDR1 is DFQATT and CDR2 is SNEGSKA (reference sequence). The CDR3 runs to 15 residues. The CDR3 loop reads CSARGTSYSNQPQHF. The CDR3 DNA reads TGCAGTGCTAGAGGGACAAGTTATAGCAATCAGCCCCAGCATTTT.

The chain joins TRBV11-2 to TRBJ2-1; D gene ambiguous. This CDR3 spans 11 amino acids. Germline V gene sequence: CDR1 SGHAT, CDR2 FQNNGV. V lost 5 bases, J lost 13 bases, and 12 bases lay in between. The CDR3 reads CASSTRANQFF. The CDR3 DNA is TGTGCCAGCAGCACCAGAGCAAATCAGTTCTTC.

This clonotype occurred many times. The CDR3 protein is CASSLGLAGAIGRDEQYF. CDR3 in DNA: TGTGCCAGCAGCTTGGGACTAGCGGGAGCCATAGGTCGAGACGAGCAGTACTTC. This rearrangement joins TRBV11-2 to TRBJ2-7, with 14 positions matching TRBD2. Germline-derived CDR1 and CDR2 are SGHAT and FQNNGV. V was pared by 3 bases and J by 5 bases, with 12 bases of the junction left unmatched. CDR3 length equals 18 residues.

This clonotype was counted between two and nine times. J is TRBJ2-1 and V is TRBV7-6; 14 bases are shared with TRBD2. The CDR3 consists of 19 residues. Germline V gene lookup returns CDR1 SGHVS and CDR2 FNYEAQ. V shed 3 bases, J shed 7 bases, and the junction held 14 bases outside the gene matches. As DNA, the CDR3 is TGTGCCAGCAGCTTCGGACTAGCGGGGGGACGTCGTGGGGGGAATGAGCAGTTCTTC. It specifies CASSFGLAGGRRGGNEQFF. Using reference TRBV7-6 and TRBJ2-1 for the parts outside the CDR3, the full variable domain is GAGVSQSPRYKVTKRGQDVALRCDPISGHVSLYWYRQALGQGPEFLTYFNYEAQQDKSGLPNDRFSAERPEGSISTLTIQRTEQRDSAMYRCASSFGLAGGRRGGNEQFFGPGTRLTVL.

This clonotype was observed a few times. This chain connects TRBV9 to TRBJ2-1, with D hard to call. Germline V gene sequence: CDR1 SGDLS, CDR2 YYNGEE. Trimming removed 4 bases at V and 5 bases at J, with 7 bases between. CDR3 length: 12 residues. The CDR3 nucleotides are TGTGCCAGCAGCCGAGGAGACAATGAGCAGTTCTTC. Translating it yields CASSRGDNEQFF.

This clonotype turned up a few times. The chain carries TRBV5-1 and TRBJ1-2; 7 bases line up with TRBD1. This CDR3 is 13 amino acids long. From germline, CDR1 is SGHRS and CDR2 YFSETQ. V shed 4 bases, J shed 5 bases, and the junction held 5 bases outside the gene matches. CDR3 loop: CASSNDRDYGYTF. CDR3 nucleotide sequence: TGCGCCAGCAGCAACGACAGGGATTATGGCTACACCTTC.

This chain links TRBV20-1 with TRBJ1-5, with a tentative D call TRBD1 (6 bases). Deletions cut 6 bases from V and 3 bases from J, with 12 bases between. The CDR3 is 13 residues long. The germline gives CDR1 DFQATT, CDR2 SNEGSKA (reference sequence). This chain's CDR3 is CSARRTVNQPQHF. The CDR3 DNA is TGCAGTGCGAGAAGGACAGTCAATCAGCCCCAGCATTTT.

There are a few counts of this clonotype. The chain employs TRBV7-9 and TRBJ2-5, with 11 nucleotides matching TRBD2. CDR1 and CDR2 from the germline V gene are SEHNR and FQNEAQ (reference sequence). This CDR3 is 15 amino acids long. The ends lost 4 bases at V and 2 bases at J; junction bases unmatched: 3. CDR3 amino acids: CASSSSGGQQETQYF. In DNA form, the CDR3 reads TGTGCCAGCAGCTCTAGCGGGGGGCAGCAAGAGACCCAGTACTTC.

The chain has TRBV7-8 and TRBJ2-1, with D possibly matching TRBD2 (5 bases). This CDR3 contains 15 residues. Trimming left V 7 bases short and J 1 base short, with 14 bases between. Looked up from germline, CDR1 is SGHVS and CDR2 is FQNEAQ. CDR3 amino acids: CASTHYGISYNEQFF. The DNA for the CDR3 is TGTGCCAGCACCCATTACGGGATTTCCTACAATGAGCAGTTCTTC.

The chain links TRBV2 to TRBJ2-7; D possibly uses TRBD1 or TRBD2 (5 bases each). Per germline, CDR1 SNHLY and CDR2 FYNNEI. The CDR3 runs 13 residues. Trimming removed 7 bases from V and 6 bases from J, with 16 bases in between. Written as DNA, the CDR3 is TGTGCCAGCACTGGGACGCTAAGGGGCGAGCAGTACTTC. Residues: CASTGTLRGEQYF. The whole variable domain, remainder taken from reference TRBV2 and TRBJ2-7, is EPEVTQTPSHQVTQMGQEVILRCVPISNHLYFYWYRQILGQKVEFLVSFYNNEISEKSEIFDDQFSVERPDGSNFTLKIRSTKLEDSAMYFCASTGTLRGEQYFGPGTRLTVT.

V and J are TRBV28 and TRBJ2-1, with 9 bases lining up with TRBD1. The CDR3 consists of 13 residues. After removal of 9 bases from V and 7 bases from J, the junction contained 7 bases not matched to a gene. The V gene's germline CDR1 is MDHEN and CDR2 SYDVKM. In DNA form, the CDR3 reads TGTGCCAGTAAACAGGGGGCGCGAAATGAGCAGTTCTTC. It specifies CASKQGARNEQFF.

The CDR3, as DNA: TGTGCCTGGAGTGTCAGGACTAGCGGGGGGCAAAATACGCAGTATTTT. Amino acids: CAWSVRTSGGQNTQYF. This chain uses TRBV30 with TRBJ2-3; 14 bases agree with TRBD2. Germline lookup yields CDR1 GTSNPN and CDR2 SVGIG (reference sequence). The CDR3 runs 16 residues. Trimming removed 0 bases from V and 7 bases from J; junction bases left unmatched: 6.

The sample holds a few counts of this clonotype. V is TRBV12-3 or TRBV12-4 and J is TRBJ2-1; 8 bases are shared with TRBD2. V lost 3 bases and J lost 9; bases outside the gene matches: 4. This CDR3 is 13 amino acids long. Written as DNA, the CDR3 is TGTGCCAGCAGTTTCTGGGGGACTAGTGAGCAGTTCTTC. Translated, it gives CASSFWGTSEQFF.

As DNA, the CDR3 is TGTGCCAGCAGGAAGACAGGTTCGGAGACCCAGTACTTC. It is translated as CASRKTGSETQYF. The chain has TRBV6-1 and TRBJ2-5, with D tentatively TRBD1 (6 bases). With 6 bases removed from V and 5 bases from J, the gap between germline ends came to 13 bases. CDR3 length: 13 amino acids. The germline V gene has CDR1 MNHNS and CDR2 SASEGT.

This clonotype was seen ten or more times. The rearrangement joins TRBV7-9 to TRBJ1-2; D not resolved. V shed 6 bases and J shed 8 bases, with 10 bases lying between them. The CDR3 totals 11 residues. Germline V gene sequence: CDR1 SEHNR, CDR2 FQNEAQ (reference sequence). Written as DNA, the CDR3 is TGTGCCAGCAGACTTCTCGGGGGCTACACCTTC. This codes for CASRLLGGYTF.

J is TRBJ2-5 and V is TRBV5-6; maybe TRBD2 (5 bases). V was trimmed by 0 bases and J by 5 bases, leaving 11 bases between them. Germline-derived CDR1 and CDR2 are SGHDT and YYEEEE. The CDR3 runs to 14 residues. The CDR3 is CASSLGDPGETQYF. Written as DNA, the CDR3 is TGTGCCAGCAGCTTGGGAGATCCGGGGGAGACCCAGTACTTC.

The CDR3 coding sequence is TGTGCCAGCAGTGAGGGACCTATGAACACTGAAGCTTTCTTT. Protein: CASSEGPMNTEAFF. The chain uses TRBV12-3 or TRBV12-4 and TRBJ1-1; TRBD1 might be the D (5 bases). The CDR3 covers 14 residues. Deletions cut 5 bases from V and 0 bases from J, with 10 bases between.

This clonotype occurred many times. The J gene is TRBJ2-2, the V gene TRBV12-3 or TRBV12-4, with D perhaps matching TRBD1 (6 bases). The CDR3 sequence is 15 residues long. V gave up 8 bases and J gave up 0 bases, with 13 bases separating them. The CDR3 protein is CASVGQFANTGELFF. CDR3 nucleotides: TGTGCCAGCGTTGGACAGTTCGCGAACACCGGGGAGCTGTTTTTT.